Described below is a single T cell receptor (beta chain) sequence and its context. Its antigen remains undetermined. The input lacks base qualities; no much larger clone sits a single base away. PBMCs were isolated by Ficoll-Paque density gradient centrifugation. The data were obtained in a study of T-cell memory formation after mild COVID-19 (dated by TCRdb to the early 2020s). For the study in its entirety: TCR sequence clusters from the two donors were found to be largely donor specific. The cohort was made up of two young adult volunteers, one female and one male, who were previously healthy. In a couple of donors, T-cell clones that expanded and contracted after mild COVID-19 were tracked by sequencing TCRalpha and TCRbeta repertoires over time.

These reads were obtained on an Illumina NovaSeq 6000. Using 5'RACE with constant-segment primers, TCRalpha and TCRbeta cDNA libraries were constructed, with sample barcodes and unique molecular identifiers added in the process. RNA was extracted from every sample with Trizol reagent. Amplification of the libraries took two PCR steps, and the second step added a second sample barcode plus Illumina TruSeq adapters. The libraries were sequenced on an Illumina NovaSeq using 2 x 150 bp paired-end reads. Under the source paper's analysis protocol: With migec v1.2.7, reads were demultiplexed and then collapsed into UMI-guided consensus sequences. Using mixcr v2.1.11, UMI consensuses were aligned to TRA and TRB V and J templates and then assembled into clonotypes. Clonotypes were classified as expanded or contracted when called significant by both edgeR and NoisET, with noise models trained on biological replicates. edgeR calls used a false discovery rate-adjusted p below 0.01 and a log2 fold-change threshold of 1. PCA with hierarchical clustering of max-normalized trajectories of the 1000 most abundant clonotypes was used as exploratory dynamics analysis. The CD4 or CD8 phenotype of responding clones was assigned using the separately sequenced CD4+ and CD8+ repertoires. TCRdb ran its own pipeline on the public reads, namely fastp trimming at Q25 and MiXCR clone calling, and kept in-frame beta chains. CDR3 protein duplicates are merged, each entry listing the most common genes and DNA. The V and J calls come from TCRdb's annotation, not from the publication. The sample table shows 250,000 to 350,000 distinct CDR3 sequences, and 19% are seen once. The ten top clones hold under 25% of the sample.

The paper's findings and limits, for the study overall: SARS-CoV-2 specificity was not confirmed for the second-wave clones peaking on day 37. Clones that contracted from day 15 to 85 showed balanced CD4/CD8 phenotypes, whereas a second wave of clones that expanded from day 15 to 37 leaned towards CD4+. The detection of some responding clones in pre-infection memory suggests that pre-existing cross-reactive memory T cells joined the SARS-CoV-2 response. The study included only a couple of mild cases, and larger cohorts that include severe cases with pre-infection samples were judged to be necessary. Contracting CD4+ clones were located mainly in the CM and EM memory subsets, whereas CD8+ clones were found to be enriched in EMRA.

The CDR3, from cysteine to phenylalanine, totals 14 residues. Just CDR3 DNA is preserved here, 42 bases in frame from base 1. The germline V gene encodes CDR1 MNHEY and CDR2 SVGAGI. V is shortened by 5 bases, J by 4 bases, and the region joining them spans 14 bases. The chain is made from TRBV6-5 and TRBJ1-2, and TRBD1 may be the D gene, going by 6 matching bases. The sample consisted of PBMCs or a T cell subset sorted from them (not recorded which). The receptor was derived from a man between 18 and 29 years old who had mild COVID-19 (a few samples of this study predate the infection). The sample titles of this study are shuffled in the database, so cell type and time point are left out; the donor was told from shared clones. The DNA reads TGTGCCAGCAGTCGGAAGGCAGGGGCCTATGGCTACACCTTC. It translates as CASSRKAGAYGYTF.